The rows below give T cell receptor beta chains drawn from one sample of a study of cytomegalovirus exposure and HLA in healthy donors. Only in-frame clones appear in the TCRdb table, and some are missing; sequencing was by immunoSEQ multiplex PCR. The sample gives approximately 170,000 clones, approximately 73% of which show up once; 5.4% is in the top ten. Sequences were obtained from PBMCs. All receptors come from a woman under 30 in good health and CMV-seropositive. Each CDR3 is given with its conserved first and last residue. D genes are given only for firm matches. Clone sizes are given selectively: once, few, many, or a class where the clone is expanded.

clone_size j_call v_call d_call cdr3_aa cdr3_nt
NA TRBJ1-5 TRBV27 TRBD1 CASKKTGDQPQHF TGTGCCAGCAAAAAAACAGGGGATCAGCCCCAGCATTTT
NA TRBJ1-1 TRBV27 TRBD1 CASSYRGNTEAFF TGTGCCAGCAGTTACAGGGGGAACACTGAAGCTTTCTTT
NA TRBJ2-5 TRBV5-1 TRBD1 CASSSGQDETQYF TGCGCCAGCAGCTCGGGACAGGACGAGACCCAGTACTTC
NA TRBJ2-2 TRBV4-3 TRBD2 CASSQGGGGLTGELFF TGCGCCAGCAGCCAAGGGGGCGGGGGACTCACCGGGGAGCTGTTTTTT
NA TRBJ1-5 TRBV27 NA CASSSYTTHNQPQHF TGTGCCAGCAGTTCCTACACGACACACAATCAGCCCCAGCATTTT
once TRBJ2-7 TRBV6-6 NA CASSSLGGGEEQYF TGTGCCAGCAGTTCCCTAGGAGGCGGGGAAGAGCAGTACTTC
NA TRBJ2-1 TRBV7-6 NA CASSLVQRSNEQFF TGTGCCAGCAGCTTAGTCCAGCGCTCCAATGAGCAGTTCTTC
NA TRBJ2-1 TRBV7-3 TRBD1 CASSFTGGGGGEQFF TGTGCCAGCAGCTTTACAGGGGGCGGCGGGGGTGAGCAGTTCTTC
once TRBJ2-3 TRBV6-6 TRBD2 CASKVAGSTDTQYF TGTGCCAGCAAGGTAGCGGGGAGCACAGATACGCAGTATTTT
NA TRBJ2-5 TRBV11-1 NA CASSSGTRETQYF TGTGCCAGCAGCTCCGGGACAAGAGAGACCCAGTACTTC
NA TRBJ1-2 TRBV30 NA CAWSGRTANYGYTF TGTGCCTGGAGTGGGAGGACAGCTAACTATGGCTACACCTTC
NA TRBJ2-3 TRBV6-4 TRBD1 CASSAEGATDTQYF TGTGCCAGCAGTGCAGAGGGGGCAACAGATACGCAGTATTTT
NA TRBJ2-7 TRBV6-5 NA CASTGPSSYEQYF TGTGCCAGCACCGGTCCCTCATCCTACGAGCAGTACTTC
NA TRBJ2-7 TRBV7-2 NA CASSFPSGDEQYF TGTGCCAGCAGCTTCCCTAGTGGTGATGAGCAGTACTTC
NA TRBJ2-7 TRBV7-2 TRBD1 CASSLAGTGYEQYF TGTGCCAGCAGCTTGGCCGGGACAGGTTACGAGCAGTACTTC
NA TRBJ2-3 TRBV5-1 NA CASSLGAGGRTDTQYF TGCGCCAGCAGCTTGGGAGCCGGGGGACGCACAGATACGCAGTATTTT
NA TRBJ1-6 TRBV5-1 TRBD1 CASSMTGVYNSPLHF TGCGCCAGCAGCATGACAGGGGTCTATAATTCACCCCTCCACTTT
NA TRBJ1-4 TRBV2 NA CASDSSTNEKLFF TGTGCCAGCGACAGCTCAACTAATGAAAAACTGTTTTTT
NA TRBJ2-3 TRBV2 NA CASSETRSGTRRTDTQYF TGTGCCAGCAGTGAAACTAGGTCGGGGACAAGACGCACAGATACGCAGTATTTT
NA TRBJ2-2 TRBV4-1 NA CASSPRGAGELFF TGCGCCAGCAGCCCCCGGGGAGCCGGGGAGCTGTTTTTT
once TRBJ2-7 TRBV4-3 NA CASSLFASSYEQYF TGCGCCAGCAGTTTGTTTGCTAGCTCCTACGAGCAGTACTTC
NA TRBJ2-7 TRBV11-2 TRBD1 CASSSSGGFHEQYF TGTGCCAGCAGCTCATCAGGGGGCTTCCACGAGCAGTACTTC
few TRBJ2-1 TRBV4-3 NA CASSQDGGGPYNEQFF TGCGCCAGCAGCCAAGATGGGGGGGGGCCCTACAATGAGCAGTTCTTC